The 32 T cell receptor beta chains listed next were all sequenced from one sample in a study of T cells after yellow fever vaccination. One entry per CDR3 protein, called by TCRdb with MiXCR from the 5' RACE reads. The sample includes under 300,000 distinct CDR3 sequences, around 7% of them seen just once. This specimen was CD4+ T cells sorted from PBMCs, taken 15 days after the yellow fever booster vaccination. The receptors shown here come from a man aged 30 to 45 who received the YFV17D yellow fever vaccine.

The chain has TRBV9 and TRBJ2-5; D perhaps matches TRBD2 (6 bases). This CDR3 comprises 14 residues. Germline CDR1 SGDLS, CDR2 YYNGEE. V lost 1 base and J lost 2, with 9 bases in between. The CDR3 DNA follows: TGTGCCAGCAGCGTAAGGGCGGGACAAGAGACCCAGTACTTC. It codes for CASSVRAGQETQYF.

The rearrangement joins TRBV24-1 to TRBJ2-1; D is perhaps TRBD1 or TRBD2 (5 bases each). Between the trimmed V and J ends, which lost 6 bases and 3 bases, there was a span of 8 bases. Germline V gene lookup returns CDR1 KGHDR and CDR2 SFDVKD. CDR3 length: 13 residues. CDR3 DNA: TGTGCCACCAGTCCAGGGAGCTACAATGAGCAGTTCTTC. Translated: CATSPGSYNEQFF.

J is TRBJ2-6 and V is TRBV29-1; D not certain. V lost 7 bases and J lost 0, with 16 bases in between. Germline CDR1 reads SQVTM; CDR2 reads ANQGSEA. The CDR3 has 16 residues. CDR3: CSARDSLSSGANVLTF. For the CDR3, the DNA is TGCAGCGCGCGAGACTCACTAAGCTCTGGGGCCAACGTCCTGACTTTC.

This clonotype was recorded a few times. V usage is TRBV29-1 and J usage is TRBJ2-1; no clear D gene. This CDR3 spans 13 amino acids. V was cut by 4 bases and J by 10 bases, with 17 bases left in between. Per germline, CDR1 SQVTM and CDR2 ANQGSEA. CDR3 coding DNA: TGCAGCGTTGTCGGTCCCCCCCTCAGCGAGCAGTTCTTC. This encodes CSVVGPPLSEQFF.

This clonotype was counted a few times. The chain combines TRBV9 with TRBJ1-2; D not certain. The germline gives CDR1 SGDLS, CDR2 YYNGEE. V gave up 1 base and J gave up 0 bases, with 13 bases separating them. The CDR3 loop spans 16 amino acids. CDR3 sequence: CASSVSTGAANYGYTF. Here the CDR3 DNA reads TGTGCCAGCAGCGTATCCACGGGAGCAGCTAACTATGGCTACACCTTC.

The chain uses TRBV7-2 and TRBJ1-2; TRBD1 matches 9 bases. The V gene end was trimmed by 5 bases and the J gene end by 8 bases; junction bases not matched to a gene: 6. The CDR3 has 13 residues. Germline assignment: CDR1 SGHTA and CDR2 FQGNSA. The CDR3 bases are TGTGCCAGCAGCCCCGGGACAGGGAGAGGCTACACCTTC. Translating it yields CASSPGTGRGYTF.

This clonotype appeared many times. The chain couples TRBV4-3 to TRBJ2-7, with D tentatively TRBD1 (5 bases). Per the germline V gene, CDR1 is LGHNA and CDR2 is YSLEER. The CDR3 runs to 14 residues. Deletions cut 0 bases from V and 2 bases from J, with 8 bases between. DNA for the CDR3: TGCGCCAGCAGCCAAGATGCAGGGCCCTACGAGCAGTACTTC. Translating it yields CASSQDAGPYEQYF.

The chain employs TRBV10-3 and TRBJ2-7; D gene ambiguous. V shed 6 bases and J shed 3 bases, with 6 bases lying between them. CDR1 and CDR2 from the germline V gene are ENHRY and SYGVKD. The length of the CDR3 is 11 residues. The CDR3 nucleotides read TGTGCCATCAGAACAAACTACGAGCAGTACTTC. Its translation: CAIRTNYEQYF.

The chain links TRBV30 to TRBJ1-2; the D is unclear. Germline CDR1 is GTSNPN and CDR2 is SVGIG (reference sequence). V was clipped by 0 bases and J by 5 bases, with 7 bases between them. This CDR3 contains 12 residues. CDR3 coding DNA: TGTGCCTGGAGTGTAAAAGGTTATGGCTACACCTTC. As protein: CAWSVKGYGYTF.

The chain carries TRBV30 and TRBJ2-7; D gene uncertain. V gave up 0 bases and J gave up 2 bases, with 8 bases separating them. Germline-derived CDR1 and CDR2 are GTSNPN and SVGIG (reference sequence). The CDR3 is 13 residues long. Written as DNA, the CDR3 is TGTGCCTGGAGTGTCGCCCCCCCCTACGAGCAGTACTTC. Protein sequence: CAWSVAPPYEQYF.

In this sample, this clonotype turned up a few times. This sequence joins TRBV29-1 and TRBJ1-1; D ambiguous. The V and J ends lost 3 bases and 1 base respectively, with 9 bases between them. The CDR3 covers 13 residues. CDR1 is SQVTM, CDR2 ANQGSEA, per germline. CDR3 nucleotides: TGCAGCGTTGATTGGCAGCCGAACACTGAAGCTTTCTTT. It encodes CSVDWQPNTEAFF.

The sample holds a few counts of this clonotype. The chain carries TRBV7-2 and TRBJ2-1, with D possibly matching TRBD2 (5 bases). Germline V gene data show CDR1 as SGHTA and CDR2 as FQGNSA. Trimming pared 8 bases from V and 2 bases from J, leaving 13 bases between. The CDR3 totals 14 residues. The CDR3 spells CASRPSGTYNEQFF. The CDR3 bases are TGTGCCAGCCGACCCAGCGGAACCTACAATGAGCAGTTCTTC.

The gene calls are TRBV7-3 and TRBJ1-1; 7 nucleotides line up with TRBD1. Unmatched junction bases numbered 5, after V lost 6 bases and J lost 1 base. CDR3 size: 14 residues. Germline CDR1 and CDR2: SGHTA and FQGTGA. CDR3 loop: CASSRQGENTEAFF. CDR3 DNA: TGTGCCAGCAGTAGACAGGGCGAGAACACTGAAGCTTTCTTT.

CDR3 DNA: TGTGCCTGGAGGCCAGATCTCTCCGGGGAGCTGTTTTTT. It translates to CAWRPDLSGELFF. This chain links TRBV30 with TRBJ2-2; D gene unclear. The CDR3 has 13 residues. The germline V and J ends were trimmed by 3 bases and 6 bases, with 11 bases remaining between them. From germline, CDR1 is GTSNPN and CDR2 SVGIG (reference sequence).

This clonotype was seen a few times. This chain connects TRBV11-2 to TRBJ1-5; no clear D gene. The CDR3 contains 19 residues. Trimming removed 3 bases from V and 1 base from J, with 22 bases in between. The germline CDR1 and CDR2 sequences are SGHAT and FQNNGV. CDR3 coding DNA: TGTGCCAGCAGCTTGAATAAAGGAGGTGTGAGGGTAAGCAATCAGCCCCAGCATTTT. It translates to CASSLNKGGVRVSNQPQHF.

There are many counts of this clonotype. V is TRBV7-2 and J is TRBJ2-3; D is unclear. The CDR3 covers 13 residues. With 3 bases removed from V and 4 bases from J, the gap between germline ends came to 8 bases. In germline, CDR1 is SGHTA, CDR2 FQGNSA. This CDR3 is CASSLEHADTQYF. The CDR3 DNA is TGTGCCAGCAGCTTGGAACATGCAGATACGCAGTATTTT.

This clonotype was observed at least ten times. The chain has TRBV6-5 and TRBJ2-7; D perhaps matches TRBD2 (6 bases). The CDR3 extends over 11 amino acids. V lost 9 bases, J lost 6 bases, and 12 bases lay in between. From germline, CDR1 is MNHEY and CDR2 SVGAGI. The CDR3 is CASRGNLEQYF. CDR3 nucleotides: TGTGCCAGTCGGGGGAATCTCGAGCAGTACTTC.

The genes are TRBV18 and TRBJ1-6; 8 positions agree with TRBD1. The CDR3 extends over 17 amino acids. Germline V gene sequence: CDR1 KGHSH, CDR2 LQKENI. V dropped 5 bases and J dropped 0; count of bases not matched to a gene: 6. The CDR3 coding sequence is TGTGCCAGCTCAACCGGACAGGGTGGCTCCTATAATTCACCCCTCCACTTT. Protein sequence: CASSTGQGGSYNSPLHF.

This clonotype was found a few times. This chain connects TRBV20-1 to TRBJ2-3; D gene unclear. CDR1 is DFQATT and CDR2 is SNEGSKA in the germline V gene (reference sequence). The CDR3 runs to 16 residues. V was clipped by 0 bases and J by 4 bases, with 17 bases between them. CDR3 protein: CSARDLLRDWADTQYF. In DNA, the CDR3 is TGCAGTGCTAGAGATCTTCTCCGAGATTGGGCAGATACGCAGTATTTT.

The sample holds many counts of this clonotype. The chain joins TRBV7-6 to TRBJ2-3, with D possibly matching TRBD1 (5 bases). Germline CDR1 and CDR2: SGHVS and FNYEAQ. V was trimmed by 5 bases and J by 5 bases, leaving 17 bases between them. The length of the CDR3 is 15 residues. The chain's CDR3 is CASSTQGRIGDTQYF. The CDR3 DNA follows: TGTGCCAGCAGCACCCAGGGTAGAATTGGAGATACGCAGTATTTT.

The CDR3: CASSEASGSANEQYF. The DNA of the CDR3 is TGTGCCAGCAGTGAAGCCTCAGGGTCTGCTAACGAGCAGTACTTC. The chain uses TRBV2 and TRBJ2-7; tentative D call: TRBD1 (5 bases). The CDR3 spans 15 residues. Germline V CDR1 and CDR2: SNHLY, FYNNEI. Trimming stripped 0 bases from V and 5 bases from J, with 14 bases between. Based on the CDR3 plus reference TRBV2 and TRBJ2-7, the full variable domain is EPEVTQTPSHQVTQMGQEVILRCVPISNHLYFYWYRQILGQKVEFLVSFYNNEISEKSEIFDDQFSVERPDGSNFTLKIRSTKLEDSAMYFCASSEASGSANEQYFGPGTRLTVT.

CDR3 sequence (DNA): TGTGCCAGCAGCTCATATATCACCGATTACAATGAGCAGTTCTTC. Protein: CASSSYITDYNEQFF. The rearrangement uses TRBV7-9 and TRBJ2-1, with D hard to call. The V gene's germline CDR1 is SEHNR and CDR2 FQNEAQ (reference sequence). Trimming left V 4 bases short and J 4 bases short, with 14 bases between. The CDR3 has 15 amino acids.

The CDR3 nucleotides read TGTGCCAGCAGCGTAAACCCGGAGAATGAGCAGTTCTTC. Amino acid sequence: CASSVNPENEQFF. This sequence joins TRBV9 and TRBJ2-1, with no clear D. The CDR3 loop spans 13 amino acids. V lost 1 base, J lost 7 bases, and 9 bases lay in between. The germline V gene encodes CDR1 SGDLS and CDR2 YYNGEE.

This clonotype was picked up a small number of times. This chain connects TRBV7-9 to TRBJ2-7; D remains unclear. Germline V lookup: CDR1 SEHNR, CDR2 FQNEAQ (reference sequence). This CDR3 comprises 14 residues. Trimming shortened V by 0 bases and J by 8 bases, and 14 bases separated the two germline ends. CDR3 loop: CASSLAGAEDKQYF. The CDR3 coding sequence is TGTGCCAGCAGCTTAGCCGGAGCCGAGGATAAGCAGTACTTC.

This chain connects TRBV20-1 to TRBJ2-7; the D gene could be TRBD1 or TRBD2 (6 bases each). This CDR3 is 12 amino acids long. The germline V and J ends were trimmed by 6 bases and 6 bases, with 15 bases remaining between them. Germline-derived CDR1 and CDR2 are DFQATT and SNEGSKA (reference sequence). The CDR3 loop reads CSAPGAVSEQYF. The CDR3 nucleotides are TGCAGTGCCCCGGGGGCTGTCTCCGAGCAGTACTTC.

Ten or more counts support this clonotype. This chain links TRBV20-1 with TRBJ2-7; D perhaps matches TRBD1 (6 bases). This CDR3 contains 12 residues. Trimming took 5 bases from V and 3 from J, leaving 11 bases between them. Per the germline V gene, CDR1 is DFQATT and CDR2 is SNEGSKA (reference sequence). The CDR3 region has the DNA TGCAGTGCTTACCAGGACAGCTACGAGCAGTACTTC. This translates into CSAYQDSYEQYF.

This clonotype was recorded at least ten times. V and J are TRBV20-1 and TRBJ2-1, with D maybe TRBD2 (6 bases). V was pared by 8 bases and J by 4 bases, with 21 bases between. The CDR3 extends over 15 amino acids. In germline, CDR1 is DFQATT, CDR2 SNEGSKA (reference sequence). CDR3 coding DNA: TGCAGTACTTCCCGGTACGGCGGGGCTTACAATGAGCAGTTCTTC. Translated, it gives CSTSRYGGAYNEQFF.

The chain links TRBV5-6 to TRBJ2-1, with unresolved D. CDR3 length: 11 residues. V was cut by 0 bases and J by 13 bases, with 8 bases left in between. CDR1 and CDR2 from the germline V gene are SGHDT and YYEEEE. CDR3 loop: CASSLGRNQFF. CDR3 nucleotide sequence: TGTGCCAGCAGCTTGGGTCGGAACCAGTTCTTC.

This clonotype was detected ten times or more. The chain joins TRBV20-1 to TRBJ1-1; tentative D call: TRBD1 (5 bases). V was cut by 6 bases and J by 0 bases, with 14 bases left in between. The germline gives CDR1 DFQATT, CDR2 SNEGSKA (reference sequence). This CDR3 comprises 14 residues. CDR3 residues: CSAWGEGMNTEAFF. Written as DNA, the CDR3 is TGCAGTGCCTGGGGGGAAGGGATGAACACTGAAGCTTTCTTT.

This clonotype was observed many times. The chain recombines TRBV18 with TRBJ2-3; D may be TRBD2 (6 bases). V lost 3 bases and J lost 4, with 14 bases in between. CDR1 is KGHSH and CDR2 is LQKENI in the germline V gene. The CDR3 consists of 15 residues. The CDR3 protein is CASSPVTGAADTQYF. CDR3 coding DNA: TGTGCCAGCTCACCGGTTACGGGAGCCGCAGATACGCAGTATTTT.

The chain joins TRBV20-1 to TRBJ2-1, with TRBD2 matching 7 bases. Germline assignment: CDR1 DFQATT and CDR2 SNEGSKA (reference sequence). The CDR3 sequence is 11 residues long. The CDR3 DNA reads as TGCGGCGGGACTAACTACAATGAGCAGTTCTTC. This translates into CGGTNYNEQFF.

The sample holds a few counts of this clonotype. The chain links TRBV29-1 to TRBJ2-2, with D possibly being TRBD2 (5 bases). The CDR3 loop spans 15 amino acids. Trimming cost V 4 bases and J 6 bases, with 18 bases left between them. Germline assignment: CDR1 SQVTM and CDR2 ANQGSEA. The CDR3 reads CSVGLQRTGPGELFF. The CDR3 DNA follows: TGCAGCGTTGGTTTACAACGGACTGGTCCCGGGGAGCTGTTTTTT.